The clone carrying this T cell receptor (beta chain) was detected only a few times. Antigen unknown. This sample stems from a study of response to subunit inactivated influenza vaccine. Broader study findings: Few new T cells, the authors suggested, are recruited by each seasonal influenza vaccination.

TCRdb used MiXCR to reprocess the RT-PCR reads, holding one entry per CDR3 protein. Among roughly 500,000 distinct CDR3 sequences listed, 15% to 20% were seen once. V shed 0 bases and J 8 bases; nucleotides not matched to a gene: 5. This CDR3 spans 14 amino acids. Germline V gene lookup returns CDR1 LGHNA and CDR2 YNFKEQ. Source: CD4+ T cells sorted from PBMCs, taken around 25 months after vaccination. The chain is built from TRBV4-2 and TRBJ2-3; 7 positions agree with TRBD2. The sequence was obtained from a man in his fifties or sixties who received an inactivated influenza vaccine. The CDR3, as DNA: TGTGCCAGCAGCCAAGATGGACTAGATGCTACGCAGTATTTT. Amino acids: CASSQDGLDATQYF.